The T cell receptor (beta chain) under discussion was sequenced for a study of shared clonotypes between healthy human individuals. Profiled with immunoSEQ multiplex PCR; TCRdb holds only in-frame clones, not every one. The sample carries hundreds of thousands of clones, more than 60% recorded once. The authors divided CD4+ cells into CD45RA+ naive and CD45RA-negative memory subsets. The study, taken as a whole, reports: The represented genetic and exposure-history diversity was limited by the small number of donors. Naive subsets generally exceeded memory subsets in estimated richness. Clonotypes shared by all four donors outscored non-shared clonotypes in generation probability.

Trimming shortened V by 3 bases and J by 1 base, and 10 bases separated the two germline ends. The CDR3 is 15 residues long. Germline loops: CDR1 KGHSH, CDR2 LQKENI. As concerns this clone: Its antigen is not known.

The sequenced sample was memory CD4+ T cells sorted from blood. As for subset: CD45RA-negative fraction. The TCR comes from a man aged 30 to 45 in good health. This chain connects TRBV18 to TRBJ2-1, with D possibly matching TRBD2 (6 bases). The CDR3 DNA reads as TGTGCCAGCTCACCCTCGACTAGGTCCTACAATGAGCAGTTCTTC. Protein: CASSPSTRSYNEQFF.